A selection of T cell receptor beta chains follows, all from one sample in a study of T cell responses to AZD1222 COVID-19 vaccine. This table comes from immunoSEQ multiplex PCR, and its TCRdb copy is limited to in-frame clones, with some not included. The sample lists about 150,000 clones, approximately 92% seen once, with roughly 1.5% in the top ten. The specimen comprised peripheral blood, sampled on day 0 of AZD1222 vaccination. The receptors derive from an adult in good health. The CDR3 runs from the conserved cysteine through the conserved F or W. A D gene is named only where the DNA matches it firmly. The size of a clone is reported for some rows only, either as once, few or many, or as a class for expanded clones.

TRBD1,TRBV6-5,NA,TRBJ1-2,CASSYSTGLYGYTF,TGTGCCAGCAGTTACTCGACAGGGCTCTATGGCTACACCTTC
NA,TRBV2,NA,TRBJ2-5,CASSWGEQGETQYF,TGTGCCAGCAGTTGGGGGGAACAAGGAGAGACCCAGTACTTC
NA,TRBV7-9,NA,TRBJ1-2,CASSPGSGSYGYTF,TGTGCCAGCAGCCCCGGGAGCGGTTCCTATGGCTACACCTTC
NA,TRBV27,NA,TRBJ2-7,CASSLKGPGFYEQYF,TGTGCCAGCAGTTTAAAAGGTCCCGGATTCTACGAGCAGTACTTC
NA,TRBV4-3,once,TRBJ1-6,CASSQGITNNSPLHF,TGCGCCAGCAGCCAGGGGATCACTAATAATTCACCCCTCCACTTT
NA,TRBV6-2/TRBV6-3,NA,TRBJ1-1,CASSLLKGMGTEAFF,TGTGCCAGCAGTCTCTTAAAAGGTATGGGCACTGAAGCTTTCTTT
NA,TRBV3-1/TRBV3-2,NA,TRBJ2-7,CASSQYPYEQYF,TGTGCCAGCAGCCAGTACCCCTACGAGCAGTACTTC
NA,TRBV5-6,NA,TRBJ2-7,CASSLDVGVITYEQYF,TGTGCCAGCAGCTTGGACGTAGGGGTAATCACCTACGAGCAGTACTTC
TRBD1,TRBV7-9,NA,TRBJ2-1,CASSHQPGQAFNEQFF,TGTGCCAGCAGCCATCAGCCGGGACAGGCATTTAATGAGCAGTTCTTC
TRBD2,TRBV7-9,NA,TRBJ2-1,CASTGTSGGNEQFF,TGTGCCAGCACCGGGACTAGCGGGGGGAATGAGCAGTTCTTC
NA,TRBV24-1,NA,TRBJ2-2,CATSGTGELFF,TGTGCAACCAGTGGGACCGGGGAGCTGTTTTTT
TRBD1,TRBV19,NA,TRBJ1-1,CASRSDRVGTEAFF,TGTGCCAGCCGCTCGGACAGGGTGGGCACTGAAGCTTTCTTT
NA,TRBV7-2,NA,TRBJ1-4,CASSLEGTLNEKLFF,TGTGCCAGCAGCTTAGAAGGGACGTTAAATGAAAAACTGTTTTTT
NA,TRBV3-1/TRBV3-2,NA,TRBJ1-2,CASSGRWTPLGNYGYTF,TGTGCCAGCAGCGGAAGGTGGACTCCTCTAGGAAACTATGGCTACACCTTC
NA,TRBV7-9,few,TRBJ2-7,CASSLYGSYEQYF,TGTGCCAGCAGCTTGTACGGCTCCTACGAGCAGTACTTC
NA,TRBV11-2,NA,TRBJ1-2,CASSRSIGRINYGYTF,TGTGCCAGCAGCCGTTCGATCGGACGGATCAACTATGGCTACACCTTC
NA,TRBV30,NA,TRBJ1-3,CAWNWGAGNTIYF,TGTGCCTGGAATTGGGGGGCGGGAAACACCATATATTTT
NA,TRBV7-3,NA,TRBJ2-1,CASSLFPGSYNEQFF,TGTGCCAGCAGCTTATTTCCGGGTTCCTACAATGAGCAGTTCTTC
NA,TRBV7-9,NA,TRBJ1-2,CASSLTQITGNYGYTF,TGTGCCAGCAGCCTCACCCAAATCACAGGGAACTATGGCTACACCTTC
NA,TRBV6-2/TRBV6-3,NA,TRBJ2-7,CASSNGGSQYEQYF,TGTGCCAGCAGCAACGGCGGCAGTCAGTACGAGCAGTACTTC
NA,TRBV24-1,NA,TRBJ2-5,CATSDPPGETQYF,TGTGCCACCAGTGACCCCCCCGGAGAGACCCAGTACTTC
NA,TRBV2,NA,TRBJ1-2,CASSLHRVDYGYTF,TGTGCCAGCAGCTTACACAGGGTGGACTATGGCTACACCTTC
NA,TRBV3-1/TRBV3-2,NA,TRBJ2-2,CASSQEPGGGTGELFF,TGTGCCAGCAGCCAAGAGCCAGGGGGAGGTACCGGGGAGCTGTTTTTT
NA,TRBV4-3,NA,TRBJ1-1,CASSQSFPGTANTEAFF,TGCGCCAGCAGCCAATCCTTCCCCGGGACCGCGAACACTGAAGCTTTCTTT
NA,TRBV7-9,few,TRBJ2-2,CASDPETQVGAGELFF,TGTGCCAGCGACCCCGAGACGCAGGTTGGGGCCGGGGAGCTGTTTTTT
TRBD2,TRBV7-9,NA,TRBJ2-7,CASSLGARTSGRVIYEQYF,TGTGCCAGCAGCTTAGGCGCCCGGACTAGCGGGAGAGTTATTTACGAGCAGTACTTC
NA,TRBV6-1,NA,TRBJ2-7,CASSAYNDEQYF,TGTGCCAGCAGCGCATACAACGACGAGCAGTACTTC
NA,TRBV29-1,NA,TRBJ2-7,CSVGVSPYEQYF,TGCAGCGTTGGGGTCTCCCCCTACGAGCAGTACTTC
NA,TRBV27,NA,TRBJ1-1,CASSSRANMNTEAFF,TGTGCCAGCAGTTCCAGGGCTAATATGAACACTGAAGCTTTCTTT
NA,TRBV4-1,NA,TRBJ1-4,CASSQVRVQANVEKLFF,TGCGCCAGCAGCCAAGTCAGGGTCCAGGCCAATGTTGAAAAACTGTTTTTT
NA,TRBV9,NA,TRBJ2-1,CASSVEGRVDEQFF,TGTGCCAGCAGCGTAGAAGGCAGGGTCGATGAGCAGTTCTTC
TRBD1,TRBV10-3,NA,TRBJ1-5,CATCDPTGGAYSNQPQHF,TGTGCCACCTGCGACCCGACAGGGGGGGCCTATAGCAATCAGCCCCAGCATTTT
TRBD1,TRBV2,NA,TRBJ1-5,CASRVQGAGNQPQHF,TGTGCCAGCAGAGTACAGGGGGCTGGCAATCAGCCCCAGCATTTT
NA,TRBV5-1,once,TRBJ2-7,CASSLVAGSYEQYF,TGCGCCAGCAGCTTGGTGGCAGGCTCCTACGAGCAGTACTTC
NA,TRBV7-2,NA,TRBJ1-5,CASSLQGLNQPQHF,TGTGCCAGCAGCTTACAGGGGCTCAATCAGCCCCAGCATTTT
TRBD2,TRBV7-3,NA,TRBJ2-1,CASSQLAPGEQFF,TGTGCCAGCAGCCAACTAGCGCCCGGTGAGCAGTTCTTC
TRBD1,TRBV6-6,NA,TRBJ2-7,CASSYSPGQRAYEQYF,TGTGCCAGCAGTTACTCTCCGGGACAGAGGGCCTACGAGCAGTACTTC
NA,TRBV14,NA,TRBJ1-2,CASSQELGPAGYGYTF,TGTGCCAGCAGCCAAGAGCTGGGTCCGGCGGGCTATGGCTACACCTTC
TRBD1,TRBV6-5,NA,TRBJ1-3,CASTEGASSGNTIYF,TGTGCCAGCACCGAGGGGGCTAGTTCTGGAAACACCATATATTTT
NA,TRBV29-1,NA,TRBJ1-5,CSVSEGDQPQHF,TGCAGCGTGTCGGAGGGCGATCAGCCCCAGCATTTT
TRBD1,TRBV30,few,TRBJ2-2,CAWSVQGADTGELFF,TGTGCCTGGAGTGTCCAGGGGGCCGACACCGGGGAGCTGTTTTTT
NA,TRBV6-2/TRBV6-3,few,TRBJ1-2,CASSYLAGTGYTF,TGTGCCAGCAGTTACCTGGCTGGGACGGGCTACACCTTC
TRBD1,TRBV2,NA,TRBJ1-2,CASSVDRGYYGYTF,TGTGCCAGCAGTGTTGACAGGGGGTACTATGGCTACACCTTC
TRBD2,TRBV28,NA,TRBJ2-1,CASSEAGARLYNEQFF,TGTGCCAGCAGCGAGGCGGGAGCCCGACTCTACAATGAGCAGTTCTTC
NA,TRBV7-6,NA,TRBJ2-2,CASSLRVLMDTGELFF,TGTGCCAGCAGCTTGAGGGTTCTTATGGACACCGGGGAGCTGTTTTTT
NA,TRBV18,NA,TRBJ1-4,CASSPLAAATNEKLFF,TGTGCCAGCTCACCACTCGCGGCTGCAACTAATGAAAAACTGTTTTTT
TRBD1,TRBV4-1,NA,TRBJ1-5,CASSQAQGAQPQHF,TGCGCCAGCAGCCAAGCGCAGGGGGCTCAGCCCCAGCATTTT
TRBD2,TRBV5-1,NA,TRBJ2-1,CASTPSGGVYNEQFF,TGCGCCAGCACTCCGTCCGGGGGGGTCTACAATGAGCAGTTCTTC
TRBD1,TRBV6-6,NA,TRBJ1-6,CASSPRDRGVDSPLHF,TGTGCCAGCAGTCCACGGGACAGGGGGGTTGATTCACCCCTCCACTTT
NA,TRBV4-1,NA,TRBJ1-2,CASSQGPALGAGDYGYTF,TGCGCCAGCAGCCAAGGTCCAGCTTTGGGGGCAGGGGACTATGGCTACACCTTC